This TCR beta chain was identified in a study of cytomegalovirus exposure and HLA in healthy donors. General observations from the study: Excluded were some V segments that proved indistinguishable, including TRBV6-2 and TRBV6-3.

Healthy donors of bone marrow made up the group. J was trimmed by 5 bases and V by 4 bases; bases with no gene match: 11. CDR1 SNHLY and CDR2 FYNNEI come from the germline V gene. CDR3 length: 16 residues. About this clone: Its specificity is not known.

PCR employed 60 Vbeta and 13 Jbeta primers. The method was immunoSEQ multiplex PCR; TCRdb's version includes in-frame clones alone and lacks a portion of them. Here the sample spans around 140,000 clones, 78% being singletons. V is TRBV2 and J is TRBJ2-5, with 9 bases aligning to TRBD1. The specimen sequenced was PBMCs. This clonotype was obtained from a woman aged 40 to 50 in good health and CMV-seropositive. The DNA of the CDR3 is TGTGCCAGCAGTGGGATAACAGGGGGCGCAATGGAGACCCAGTACTTC. Encoded protein: CASSGITGGAMETQYF. The entire variable domain, with the rest obtained from reference TRBV2 and TRBJ2-5, is as follows: EPEVTQTPSHQVTQMGQEVILRCVPISNHLYFYWYRQILGQKVEFLVSFYNNEISEKSEIFDDQFSVERPDGSNFTLKIRSTKLEDSAMYFCASSGITGGAMETQYFGPGTRLLVL.